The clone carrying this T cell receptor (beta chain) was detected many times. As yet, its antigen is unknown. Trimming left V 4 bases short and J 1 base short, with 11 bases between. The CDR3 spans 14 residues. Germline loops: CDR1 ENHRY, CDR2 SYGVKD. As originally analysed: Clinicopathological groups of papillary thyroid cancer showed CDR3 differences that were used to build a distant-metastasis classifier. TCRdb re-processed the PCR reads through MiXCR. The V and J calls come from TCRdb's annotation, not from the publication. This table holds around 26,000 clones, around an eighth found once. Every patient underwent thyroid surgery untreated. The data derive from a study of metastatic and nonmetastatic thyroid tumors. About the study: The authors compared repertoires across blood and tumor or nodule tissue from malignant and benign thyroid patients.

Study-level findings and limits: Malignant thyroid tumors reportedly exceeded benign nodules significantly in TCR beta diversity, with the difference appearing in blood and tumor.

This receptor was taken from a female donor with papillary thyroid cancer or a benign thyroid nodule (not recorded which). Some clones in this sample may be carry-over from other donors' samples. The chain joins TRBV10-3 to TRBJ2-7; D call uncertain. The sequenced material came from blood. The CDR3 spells CAISAETVSYEQYF. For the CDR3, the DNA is TGTGCCATCAGTGCGGAGACGGTATCCTACGAGCAGTACTTC.